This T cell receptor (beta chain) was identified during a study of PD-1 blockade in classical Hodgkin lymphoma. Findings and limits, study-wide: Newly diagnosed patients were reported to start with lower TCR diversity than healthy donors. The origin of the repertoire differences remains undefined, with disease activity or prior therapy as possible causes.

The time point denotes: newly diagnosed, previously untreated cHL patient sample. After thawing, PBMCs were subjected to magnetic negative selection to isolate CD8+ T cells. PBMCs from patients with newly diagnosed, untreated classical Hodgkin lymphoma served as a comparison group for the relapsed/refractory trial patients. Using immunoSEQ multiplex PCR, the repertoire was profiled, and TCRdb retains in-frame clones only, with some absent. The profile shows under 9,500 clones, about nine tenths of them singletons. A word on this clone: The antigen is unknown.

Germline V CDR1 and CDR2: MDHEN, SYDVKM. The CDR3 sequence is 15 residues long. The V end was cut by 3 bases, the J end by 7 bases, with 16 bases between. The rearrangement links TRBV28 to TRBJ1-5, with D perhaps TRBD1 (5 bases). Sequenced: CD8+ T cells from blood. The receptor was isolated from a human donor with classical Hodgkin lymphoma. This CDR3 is CASSFGQGGSQPQHF. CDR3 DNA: TGTGCCAGCAGTTTCGGGCAGGGAGGATCCCAGCCCCAGCATTTT.